These 29 T cell receptor beta chains were sequenced from one sample in a study of shared clonotypes between healthy human individuals. The data were produced by immunoSEQ multiplex PCR, yet TCRdb's version contains in-frame clones alone and is incomplete. The sample carries about 320,000 clones, around nine tenths recorded once. Sequenced: memory CD8+ T cells sorted from blood. Stated subset: CD45RO+ cells pooled with CCR7-negative TemRA cells. These receptor sequences come from a man aged 18 to 29 in good health.

This clone has only one observation. This chain joins TRBV19 and TRBJ2-4, with unresolved D. The CDR3 covers 14 residues. Germline V CDR1 and CDR2: LNHDA, SQIVND (reference sequence). V gave up 1 base and J gave up 9 bases, with 13 bases separating them. CDR3 loop: CASSIGIGMIIQYF. The CDR3 coding sequence is TGTGCCAGTAGTATAGGTATCGGTATGATCATTCAGTACTTC.

J is TRBJ2-3 and V is TRBV7-9, with TRBD1 matching over 10 bases. V lost 5 bases, J lost 2 bases, and 7 bases stayed unmatched. The CDR3 is 16 amino acids. Germline CDR1 is SEHNR and CDR2 is FQNEAQ (reference sequence). This CDR3 reads CASSLLGTGATDTQYF. CDR3 nucleotides: TGTGCCAGCAGCCTTCTCGGGACAGGGGCCACAGATACGCAGTATTTT.

The table lists this clone with many counts. The sample carries other DNA sequences with the same CDR3. The CDR3 coding sequence is TGTGCCAGTAGTATTTTCAGAGACCGTACCTATGGCTACACCTTC. It yields the protein CASSIFRDRTYGYTF. This chain connects TRBV19 to TRBJ1-2; D unclear. CDR1 is LNHDA, CDR2 SQIVND, per germline (reference sequence). The V end was cut by 3 bases, the J end by 4 bases, with 15 bases between. The CDR3 covers 15 residues.

The chain carries TRBV9 and TRBJ2-5, with 9 nucleotides matching TRBD1. Trimming removed 3 bases from V and 4 bases from J; junction bases left unmatched: 7. Germline CDR1 is SGDLS and CDR2 is YYNGEE. This CDR3 comprises 15 residues. This chain's CDR3 is CASSDTGTGRETQYF. CDR3 sequence (DNA): TGTGCCAGCAGCGATACCGGGACAGGGAGAGAGACCCAGTACTTC.

The chain joins TRBV30 to TRBJ1-5; TRBD1 agrees at 7 bases. CDR1 and CDR2 (germline): GTSNPN, SVGIG (reference sequence). The ends lost 1 base at V and 3 bases at J; junction bases unmatched: 6. The CDR3 spans 15 residues. CDR3 DNA: TGTGCCTGGAGTGGAGGGGGCAGTTCCAATCAGCCCCAGCATTTT. This encodes CAWSGGGSSNQPQHF.

This chain uses TRBV27 with TRBJ2-7; TRBD2 agrees at 8 bases. This CDR3 comprises 16 residues. CDR1 is MNHEY and CDR2 is SMNVEV in the germline V gene (reference sequence). V shed 3 bases, J shed 4 bases, and the junction held 11 bases outside the gene matches. The CDR3 spells CASSLLTSGGIYEQYF. The CDR3 DNA reads as TGTGCCAGCAGTTTGCTTACTAGCGGCGGGATTTACGAGCAGTACTTC.

The rearrangement uses TRBV11-2 and TRBJ2-3; D gene unclear. From germline, CDR1 is SGHAT and CDR2 FQNNGV. V shed 1 base and J shed 2 bases, with 7 bases lying between them. The CDR3 is made up of 14 amino acids. In DNA form, the CDR3 reads TGTGCCAGCAGCTTAGTACAGACCACAGATACGCAGTATTTT. This gives the protein CASSLVQTTDTQYF. The variable domain in full, completed from reference TRBV11-2 and TRBJ2-3, reads EAGVAQSPRYKIIEKRQSVAFWCNPISGHATLYWYQQILGQGPKLLIQFQNNGVVDDSQLPKDRFSAERLKGVDSTLKIQPAKLEDSAVYLCASSLVQTTDTQYFGPGTRLTVL.

The V gene is TRBV7-8, the J gene TRBJ2-2, with D perhaps assigned TRBD1 or TRBD2 (5 bases each). Trimming stripped 4 bases from V and 1 base from J, with 16 bases between. Germline CDR1 reads SGHVS; CDR2 reads FQNEAQ. The CDR3 has 17 amino acids. CDR3 loop: CASSSRVGALNTGELFF. CDR3 coding DNA: TGTGCCAGCAGCTCCCGGGTCGGGGCCTTGAACACCGGGGAGCTGTTTTTT.

The chain has TRBV4-1 and TRBJ1-1; the D gene is possibly TRBD1 (5 bases). Germline-derived CDR1 and CDR2 are MGHRA and YSYEKL. V was pared by 3 bases and J by 4 bases, with 9 bases between. This CDR3 has 13 amino acids. The CDR3 protein is CASSHRGGTEAFF. The CDR3 DNA reads as TGCGCCAGCAGCCACCGGGGGGGCACTGAAGCTTTCTTT.

The chain has TRBV19 and TRBJ1-2; TRBD1 agrees at 9 bases. Germline V gene lookup returns CDR1 LNHDA and CDR2 SQIVND (reference sequence). The V and J ends lost 5 bases and 4 bases, in that order; junction bases with no gene match: 8. CDR3 length: 15 residues. CDR3 nucleotides: TGTGCCAGTAGTCACCCGGGACAGGGTAGCTATGGCTACACCTTC. Translation: CASSHPGQGSYGYTF.

The gene calls are TRBV5-5 and TRBJ2-7, with D perhaps TRBD1 (6 bases). The CDR3 spans 13 residues. V shed 5 bases and J shed 3 bases, with 12 bases lying between them. Germline values: CDR1 SGHKS, CDR2 YYEKEE (reference sequence). The CDR3, as DNA: TGTGCCAGCAGACAGGGTCCCTACTACGAGCAGTACTTC. It yields the protein CASRQGPYYEQYF.

The V and J genes are TRBV27 and TRBJ1-2; 9 positions match TRBD1. The CDR3 is made up of 14 amino acids. Germline CDR1 MNHEY, CDR2 SMNVEV (reference sequence). Losses at the gene ends were 6 bases for V and 6 bases for J; bases not matched to a gene: 8. The CDR3 protein is CASSLTGGMHGYTF. CDR3 in DNA: TGTGCCAGCAGCCTGACAGGGGGTATGCATGGCTACACCTTC.

Of note for this clone: A much larger clone is a single base away; this may be a read error. The sample has other DNA sequences that encode this CDR3 too. The chain employs TRBV30 and TRBJ1-5; no clear D. The germline CDR1 and CDR2 sequences are GTSNPN and SVGIG (reference sequence). The CDR3 runs to 14 residues. With 5 bases removed from V and 0 bases from J, the gap between germline ends came to 11 bases. The CDR3 sequence: CAWGWENSNQPQHF. CDR3 DNA: TGTGCCTGGGGTTGGGAAAATAGCAATCAGCCCCAGCATTTT.

The count of this clone is one. The V call is TRBV9, the J call TRBJ2-3; tentatively, D is TRBD1 (6 bases). Trimming stripped 4 bases from V and 5 bases from J, with 17 bases between. Looked up from germline, CDR1 is SGDLS and CDR2 is YYNGEE. There are 15 residues in the CDR3. The CDR3 sequence is CASSPPAGELDTQYF. CDR3 nucleotide sequence: TGTGCCAGCAGCCCACCAGCAGGGGAATTAGATACGCAGTATTTT.

CDR3 loop: CASSLAPGGYNEQFF. In DNA form, the CDR3 reads TGTGCCAGCAGTTTAGCCCCCGGCGGTTACAATGAGCAGTTCTTC. The V call is TRBV28, the J call TRBJ2-1, with D uncertain. Germline V gene data show CDR1 as MDHEN and CDR2 as SYDVKM. V was clipped by 2 bases and J by 4 bases, with 12 bases between them. This CDR3 has 15 residues.

The chain joins TRBV5-1 to TRBJ2-6; TRBD1 is a possible D gene (5 bases). The CDR3 covers 19 residues. Per germline, CDR1 SGHRS and CDR2 YFSETQ. The V and J ends lost 0 bases and 1 base respectively, with 17 bases between them. The CDR3 is CASSLATGPGTSGANVLTF. Here the CDR3 DNA reads TGCGCCAGCAGCTTGGCCACAGGTCCCGGAACTTCTGGGGCCAACGTCCTGACTTTC.

The rearrangement joins TRBV6-5 to TRBJ2-7; D is perhaps TRBD1 (5 bases). V was cut by 5 bases and J by 4 bases, with 12 bases left in between. From germline, CDR1 is MNHEY and CDR2 SVGAGI. The CDR3 is 13 amino acids. CDR3 sequence: CASSRAAGYEQYF. CDR3 DNA sequence: TGTGCCAGCAGTCGGGCTGCAGGGTACGAGCAGTACTTC.

The chain has TRBV6-1 and TRBJ2-7; D not resolved. The V end was cut by 8 bases, the J end by 3 bases, with 8 bases between. This CDR3 spans 11 amino acids. Germline lookup yields CDR1 MNHNS and CDR2 SASEGT. This CDR3 is CASGQYYEQYF. In DNA form, the CDR3 reads TGTGCCAGCGGGCAATACTACGAGCAGTACTTC.

This chain uses TRBV28 with TRBJ1-4; D uncertain. Per germline, CDR1 MDHEN and CDR2 SYDVKM. The CDR3 is made up of 15 amino acids. Between the trimmed V and J ends, which lost 6 bases and 7 bases, there was a span of 18 bases. The CDR3 region is CASSLTASEGEKLFF. CDR3 nucleotides: TGTGCCAGCAGCCTGACGGCCTCAGAGGGTGAAAAACTGTTTTTT.

V and J are TRBV7-9 and TRBJ2-7; tentative D call: TRBD1 (5 bases). V gave up 5 bases and J gave up 6 bases, with 14 bases separating them. Germline CDR1 reads SEHNR; CDR2 reads FQNEAQ (reference sequence). This CDR3 contains 13 residues. The CDR3 here is CASSPDTPGEQYF. The CDR3 nucleotides read TGTGCCAGCAGCCCGGACACCCCGGGCGAGCAGTACTTC.

The CDR3, as DNA: TGCAGCGAGATCGGAGGGGGTCCTGAGCAGTTCTTC. Translation gives CSEIGGGPEQFF. The V gene is TRBV29-1, the J gene TRBJ2-1; D possibly matches TRBD1 or TRBD2 (6 bases each). CDR1 SQVTM and CDR2 ANQGSEA come from the germline V gene. V lost 7 bases and J 9 bases, leaving 16 bases between the germline ends. This CDR3 contains 12 residues.

The chain couples TRBV10-1 to TRBJ2-7; 11 nucleotides agree with TRBD1. The CDR3 spans 15 residues. After removal of 4 bases from V and 3 bases from J, the junction contained 5 bases not matched to a gene. Per germline, CDR1 WNHNN and CDR2 SYGVQD (reference sequence). CDR3 sequence reads: CASSAGTGGIYEQYF. The CDR3, as DNA: TGCGCCAGCAGTGCCGGGACAGGGGGTATCTACGAGCAGTACTTC.

The chain joins TRBV5-1 to TRBJ2-1; TRBD2 agrees at 11 bases. With V trimmed by 3 bases and J by 3 bases, 5 bases remained unmatched. The CDR3 totals 16 residues. Germline V gene data show CDR1 as SGHRS and CDR2 as YFSETQ. The CDR3 reads CASSWTTSGSYNEQFF. Here the CDR3 DNA reads TGCGCCAGCAGCTGGACCACTAGCGGGAGCTACAATGAGCAGTTCTTC.

This sequence joins TRBV28 and TRBJ1-2; 9 bases align to TRBD1. Germline assignment: CDR1 MDHEN and CDR2 SYDVKM. With V trimmed by 6 bases and J by 2 bases, 10 bases remained unmatched. This CDR3 comprises 16 residues. CDR3 region: CASSVPQGAYNYGYTF. CDR3 DNA: TGTGCCAGCAGCGTACCACAGGGGGCGTACAACTATGGCTACACCTTC.

This clone was seen a single time. The rearrangement links TRBV7-9 to TRBJ1-1; 9 bases fit TRBD1. This CDR3 comprises 16 residues. Germline trimming cut 4 bases from V and 11 bases from J; bases unmatched to any gene: 17. Looked up from germline, CDR1 is SEHNR and CDR2 is FQNEAQ (reference sequence). Here the CDR3 reads CASSWDRVEVERGAFF. CDR3 sequence (DNA): TGTGCCAGCAGCTGGGACAGGGTAGAAGTCGAGAGGGGCGCTTTCTTT.

This sequence joins TRBV19 and TRBJ2-7; D is undetermined. V was shortened by 0 bases and J by 5 bases, with 11 bases between the two germline ends. The CDR3 is made up of 14 amino acids. Germline CDR1 is LNHDA and CDR2 is SQIVND (reference sequence). CDR3 coding DNA: TGTGCCAGTAGTATAGATTGGCAGACCAACGAGCAGTACTTC. Its protein is CASSIDWQTNEQYF.

A note on this clone: It differs at one base from a far larger clone, so likely a read error. Different DNA sequences within this sample yield the same CDR3. The V call is TRBV11-1, the J call TRBJ1-5, with 8 bases matching TRBD1. The CDR3 is 15 residues long. Germline V gene lookup returns CDR1 SGHAT and CDR2 FQDESV (reference sequence). The trim removed 5 bases at V and 2 bases at J, leaving 5 bases unmatched. As DNA, the CDR3 is TGTGCCAGCAGCCCGACAGGGGCAGGCAATCAGCCCCAGCATTTT. Its protein product is CASSPTGAGNQPQHF.

The V gene is TRBV2, the J gene TRBJ1-3; weak D call: TRBD1 (5 bases). Trimming pared 10 bases from V and 2 bases from J, leaving 18 bases between. Germline values: CDR1 SNHLY, CDR2 FYNNEI. The CDR3 spans 15 residues. CDR3 in DNA: TGTGCCACCAACCCCGGGGGGAGGACTGGAAACACCATATATTTT. It encodes CATNPGGRTGNTIYF.

The rearrangement links TRBV9 to TRBJ2-5; D is unresolved. Germline CDR1 is SGDLS and CDR2 is YYNGEE. Trimming left V 0 bases short and J 5 bases short, with 17 bases between. There are 16 residues in the CDR3. In nucleotides, the CDR3 is TGTGCCAGCAGCGTAGGAGGTTCAACTCTTTGGGAGACCCAGTACTTC. Amino acid sequence: CASSVGGSTLWETQYF.